This T cell receptor beta chain was captured by sequencing in a study of Ad26.COV2.S vaccination and SARS-CoV-2 variants. As for treatment: roughly 18 received Ad26.COV2.S at low or high dose, single or two shots; roughly five received placebo; per-sample allocation not given. Samples came from day 63 after the first vaccine or placebo injection. The protocol was immunoSEQ multiplex PCR, while the TCRdb copy is restricted to in-frame clones and leaves out a portion. The sample has approximately 420,000 clones; less than 90% are singletons. The CDR3 loop spans 15 amino acids. V shed 1 base and J 6 bases; nucleotides not matched to a gene: 8. Germline V gives CDR1 KGHSH, CDR2 LQKENI.

The receptor was derived from a person between 18 and 65 years old who received the Ad26.COV2.S COVID-19 vaccine or a placebo. The sample in question was peripheral blood, obtained in a trial of Ad26.COV2.S vaccine versus placebo. The V gene is TRBV18, the J gene TRBJ2-7; 8 bases map to TRBD2. The CDR3, as DNA: TGTGCCAGCTCACCACTGAGCGGGGGTGGGGTCGAGCAGTACTTC. Translated: CASSPLSGGGVEQYF.